This entry lists 27 T cell receptor beta chains sequenced from one sample in a study of cytomegalovirus exposure and HLA in healthy donors. PCR used 60 Vbeta primers and 13 Jbeta primers. Profiling relied on immunoSEQ multiplex PCR, and the TCRdb table lists in-frame clones only, not all of them. The sample has roughly 150,000 clones; about 64% are singletons. Material: PBMCs. The receptors originated from a woman aged 30 to 39 in good health and CMV-seropositive.

This clone was seen a handful of times. This chain links TRBV25-1 with TRBJ1-5; 7 positions agree with TRBD1. Germline loops: CDR1 MGHDK, CDR2 SYGVNS. V dropped 4 bases and J dropped 5; count of bases not matched to a gene: 5. The CDR3 length is 14 residues. CDR3 protein: CASSGDRADQPQHF. In nucleotides, the CDR3 is TGTGCCAGCAGTGGCGACAGGGCCGATCAGCCCCAGCATTTT.

The gene calls are TRBV30 and TRBJ1-2, with D perhaps matching TRBD1 (5 bases). CDR1 GTSNPN and CDR2 SVGIG come from the germline V gene (reference sequence). The CDR3 loop spans 12 amino acids. Deletions cut 0 bases from V and 6 bases from J, with 8 bases between. The CDR3 nucleotides are TGTGCCTGGAGTGTAAGACAGAATGGCTACACCTTC. Protein: CAWSVRQNGYTF.

This clone was found many times. The chain has TRBV30 and TRBJ2-5; 12 nucleotides agree with TRBD2. Per the germline V gene, CDR1 is GTSNPN and CDR2 is SVGIG (reference sequence). This CDR3 region has 15 residues. V shed 8 bases and J 2 bases; nucleotides not matched to a gene: 9. The CDR3 is CAVTSGGAFQETQYF. CDR3 bases: TGTGCCGTGACTAGCGGGGGAGCCTTTCAAGAGACCCAGTACTTC.

The chain uses TRBV13 and TRBJ2-5; D gene uncertain. Germline loops: CDR1 PRHDT, CDR2 FYEKMQ (reference sequence). V was clipped by 1 base and J by 2 bases, with 17 bases between them. The CDR3 contains 17 residues. The CDR3 reads CASSLVSLFRQQETQYF. The CDR3, as DNA: TGTGCCAGCAGCTTAGTTTCTTTGTTTAGACAACAAGAGACCCAGTACTTC.

This chain links TRBV27 with TRBJ1-1; TRBD1 might be the D (5 bases). Trimming removed 5 bases from V and 0 bases from J, with 13 bases in between. Germline V gene lookup returns CDR1 MNHEY and CDR2 SMNVEV (reference sequence). CDR3 length: 15 residues. The CDR3 DNA follows: TGTGCCAGCAGTCCCTTGGGGGGGATGAACACTGAAGCTTTCTTT. Its translation is CASSPLGGMNTEAFF.

This chain uses TRBV5-1 with TRBJ2-1, with 7 nucleotides matching TRBD2. There are 14 residues in the CDR3. CDR1 and CDR2 from the germline V gene are SGHRS and YFSETQ. The ends lost 5 bases at V and 4 bases at J; junction bases unmatched: 6. This CDR3 reads CASSRLAVYNEQFF. CDR3 nucleotide sequence: TGCGCCAGCAGTCGGCTAGCGGTTTACAATGAGCAGTTCTTC.

J is TRBJ1-5 and V is TRBV19, with 7 bases fitting TRBD1. The CDR3 extends over 13 amino acids. The germline gives CDR1 LNHDA, CDR2 SQIVND (reference sequence). The junction had 3 bases not matched to a gene; V was cut back by 5 bases and J by 5 bases. The CDR3 region is CASSLDRDQPQHF. CDR3 sequence (DNA): TGTGCCAGTAGTCTCGACAGGGATCAGCCCCAGCATTTT.

This chain links TRBV5-4 with TRBJ1-2; tentatively, D is TRBD1 (5 bases). V was trimmed by 4 bases and J by 1 base, leaving 17 bases between them. The CDR3 runs 16 residues. CDR1 is SGHNT, CDR2 YYREEE, per germline (reference sequence). CDR3 bases: TGTGCCAGCAGCGTGCGAGACAGCTACCTTAACTATGGCTACACCTTC. Its translation is CASSVRDSYLNYGYTF.

V is TRBV9 and J is TRBJ2-5; maybe TRBD1 (6 bases). Looked up from germline, CDR1 is SGDLS and CDR2 is YYNGEE. Trimming took 3 bases from V and 5 from J, leaving 17 bases between them. The CDR3 loop spans 15 amino acids. For the CDR3, the DNA is TGTGCCAGCAGCGACCTTTCCTCTAGGGGGGAGACCCAGTACTTC. This translates into CASSDLSSRGETQYF.

This clone was picked up a small number of times. J is TRBJ1-4 and V is TRBV28; D might be TRBD1 (5 bases). The CDR3 length is 14 residues. CDR1 and CDR2 from the germline V gene are MDHEN and SYDVKM. V was clipped by 6 bases and J by 8 bases, with 16 bases between them. The CDR3 DNA reads as TGTGCCAGCAGCCCCCAACAGGAGGGAGAAAAACTGTTTTTT. Translation gives CASSPQQEGEKLFF.

The V gene is TRBV2, the J gene TRBJ2-7, with D tentatively TRBD2 (6 bases). The CDR3 is 14 amino acids. CDR1 SNHLY and CDR2 FYNNEI come from the germline V gene. V was pared by 3 bases and J by 3 bases, with 12 bases between. The DNA of the CDR3 is TGTGCCAGCAGTGATTGGAGGGTTGGCTACGAGCAGTACTTC. It encodes CASSDWRVGYEQYF.

The V and J genes are TRBV2 and TRBJ2-5; no clear D. Trimming removed 8 bases at V and 4 bases at J, with 8 bases between. This CDR3 region has 11 residues. Germline CDR1 SNHLY, CDR2 FYNNEI. DNA of the CDR3: TGTGCCAGCGCCCAAGCAGAGACCCAGTACTTC. It translates to CASAQAETQYF. Filled out from reference TRBV2 and TRBJ2-5, the complete variable domain reads EPEVTQTPSHQVTQMGQEVILRCVPISNHLYFYWYRQILGQKVEFLVSFYNNEISEKSEIFDDQFSVERPDGSNFTLKIRSTKLEDSAMYFCASAQAETQYFGPGTRLLVL.

The rearrangement joins TRBV7-9 to TRBJ1-1; possibly TRBD1 for D (6 bases). The germline gives CDR1 SEHNR, CDR2 FQNEAQ (reference sequence). CDR3 size: 15 residues. V was trimmed by 3 bases and J by 3 bases, leaving 14 bases between them. The CDR3 DNA reads TGTGCCAGCAGCTTCTCATCAGGACAGCACACTGAAGCTTTCTTT. Its translation: CASSFSSGQHTEAFF.

V is TRBV10-3 and J is TRBJ2-3; D gene uncertain. The germline V gene encodes CDR1 ENHRY and CDR2 SYGVKD. This CDR3 is built from 15 residues. V lost 3 bases, J lost 5 bases, and 15 bases lay in between. The CDR3 nucleotides read TGTGCCATCAGTGACCTGAGTCCCTCAGGAGATACGCAGTATTTT. Residues: CAISDLSPSGDTQYF.

The J gene is TRBJ1-1, the V gene TRBV18; the D is unclear. There are 13 residues in the CDR3. V gave up 3 bases and J gave up 0 bases, with 5 bases separating them. Germline V gene data show CDR1 as KGHSH and CDR2 as LQKENI. CDR3 amino acids: CASSPDMNTEAFF. CDR3 DNA: TGTGCCAGCTCACCTGACATGAACACTGAAGCTTTCTTT. The variable domain in full, with the rest retrieved from reference TRBV18 and TRBJ1-1, is NAGVMQNPRHLVRRRGQEARLRCSPMKGHSHVYWYRQLPEEGLKFMVYLQKENIIDESGMPKERFSAEFPKEGPSILRIQQVVRGDSAAYFCASSPDMNTEAFFGQGTRLTVV.

This clone was found a few times. This rearrangement joins TRBV5-1 to TRBJ2-5, with TRBD1 matching over 7 bases. The CDR3 spans 14 residues. The V and J ends lost 3 bases and 5 bases, in that order; junction bases with no gene match: 7. CDR1 is SGHRS, CDR2 YFSETQ, per germline. The CDR3 DNA sequence: TGCGCCAGCAGCTCACAGGGGTATGGGGAGACCCAGTACTTC. Protein product: CASSSQGYGETQYF.

V is TRBV7-9 and J is TRBJ1-5, with D perhaps TRBD1 (5 bases). The V end was cut by 4 bases, the J end by 6 bases, with 7 bases between. This CDR3 has 12 residues. The germline gives CDR1 SEHNR, CDR2 FQNEAQ (reference sequence). CDR3 sequence reads: CASSSGGQPQHF. The CDR3, as DNA: TGTGCCAGCAGCTCGGGGGGTCAGCCCCAGCATTTT. The full variable domain, with the rest looked up from reference TRBV7-9 and TRBJ1-5, is DTGVSQNPRHKITKRGQNVTFRCDPISEHNRLYWYRQTLGQGPEFLTYFQNEAQLEKSRLLSDRFSAERPKGSFSTLEIQRTEQGDSAMYLCASSSGGQPQHFGDGTRLSIL.

The J gene is TRBJ1-5, the V gene TRBV2; D gene ambiguous. CDR1 and CDR2 (germline): SNHLY, FYNNEI. This CDR3 contains 15 residues. V was shortened by 5 bases and J by 7 bases, with 18 bases between the two germline ends. The CDR3 DNA is TGTGCCAGCAGTCAAATGGACTTTTACATCCAGCCCCAGCATTTT. This codes for CASSQMDFYIQPQHF.

This chain joins TRBV5-1 and TRBJ1-2; 8 nucleotides line up with TRBD1. Germline V CDR1 and CDR2: SGHRS, YFSETQ. V lost 6 bases and J lost 0; bases outside the gene matches: 7. The CDR3 loop spans 15 amino acids. CDR3: CASTPQTGANYGYTF. The CDR3 DNA is TGCGCCAGCACCCCTCAGACAGGGGCTAACTATGGCTACACCTTC.

The chain links TRBV7-8 to TRBJ1-6; TRBD1 might be the D (6 bases). The V end lost 4 bases, the J end lost 7 bases, and 11 bases lay between the germline ends. CDR1 and CDR2 (germline): SGHVS, FQNEAQ. The CDR3 covers 14 residues. The CDR3: CASSSYRENSPLHF. The DNA for the CDR3 is TGTGCCAGCAGCTCCTACAGGGAGAATTCACCCCTCCACTTT.

The chain has TRBV7-9 and TRBJ2-7; TRBD1 agrees at 7 bases. The junction had 6 bases not matched to a gene; V was cut back by 3 bases and J by 4 bases. This CDR3 spans 14 amino acids. Germline V CDR1 and CDR2: SEHNR, FQNEAQ (reference sequence). For the CDR3, the DNA is TGTGCCAGCAGCTTTTCGACAGGGCATTACGAGCAGTACTTC. Translated, it gives CASSFSTGHYEQYF.

The genes are TRBV7-9 and TRBJ2-7; TRBD1 is a possible D gene (5 bases). The CDR3 runs 14 residues. The ends were cut back, 5 bases at V and 2 bases at J, with 13 bases in the middle. Germline lookup yields CDR1 SEHNR and CDR2 FQNEAQ (reference sequence). CDR3 residues: CASSLQGGPYEQYF. The CDR3 DNA sequence: TGTGCCAGCAGCCTTCAGGGTGGACCCTACGAGCAGTACTTC. Full variable domain (remainder filled in from reference TRBV7-9 and TRBJ2-7): DTGVSQNPRHKITKRGQNVTFRCDPISEHNRLYWYRQTLGQGPEFLTYFQNEAQLEKSRLLSDRFSAERPKGSFSTLEIQRTEQGDSAMYLCASSLQGGPYEQYFGPGTRLTVT.

This clone was counted a single time. The V and J genes are TRBV27 and TRBJ1-5, with 7 bases aligning to TRBD1. V gave up 0 bases and J gave up 7 bases; unmatched junction bases: 15. The germline V gene encodes CDR1 MNHEY and CDR2 SMNVEV (reference sequence). This CDR3 is built from 18 residues. The CDR3 spells CASSLSGRGRVVRQPQHF. CDR3 DNA sequence: TGTGCCAGCAGTTTATCCGGTAGGGGGCGAGTAGTTCGCCAGCCCCAGCATTTT.

V and J are TRBV9 and TRBJ2-1; 9 nucleotides agree with TRBD2. The CDR3 has 14 residues. Germline values: CDR1 SGDLS, CDR2 YYNGEE. J gave up 9 bases and V 2 bases, and 6 bases lay outside the gene matches. The CDR3 DNA follows: TGTGCCAGCAGCGTGCTAGCGGGGAGTAGTGAGCAGTTCTTC. As protein: CASSVLAGSSEQFF. Using reference TRBV9 and TRBJ2-1 for the parts outside the CDR3, the full variable domain is DSGVTQTPKHLITATGQRVTLRCSPRSGDLSVYWYQQSLDQGLQFLIQYYNGEERAKGNILERFSAQQFPDLHSELNLSSLELGDSALYFCASSVLAGSSEQFFGPGTRLTVL.

This clone appeared a few times. This rearrangement joins TRBV6-6 to TRBJ1-5, with a tentative D call TRBD1 (6 bases). V was cut by 6 bases and J by 7 bases, with 10 bases left in between. The CDR3 consists of 12 residues. Germline CDR1 is MNHNY and CDR2 is SVGAGI (reference sequence). Written as DNA, the CDR3 is TGTGCCAGCAGGCGAACAGGGCAGCCCCAGCATTTT. Translated, it gives CASRRTGQPQHF.

This clone was observed once. The CDR3 here is CASSVDGQYTDTQYF. The CDR3 coding sequence is TGTGCCAGCAGCGTAGATGGACAGTACACAGATACGCAGTATTTT. This chain joins TRBV9 and TRBJ2-3, with D possibly being TRBD1 (6 bases). This CDR3 comprises 15 residues. From germline, CDR1 is SGDLS and CDR2 YYNGEE. Deletions cut 0 bases from V and 2 bases from J, with 10 bases between.

V gene TRBV7-9 combines with J gene TRBJ1-1, with D unresolved. This CDR3 comprises 12 residues. Trimming left V 2 bases short and J 5 bases short, with 6 bases between. The germline CDR1 and CDR2 sequences are SEHNR and FQNEAQ (reference sequence). CDR3 in DNA: TGTGCCAGCAGCTTATCGGAGACTGAAGCTTTCTTT. Its protein product is CASSLSETEAFF.